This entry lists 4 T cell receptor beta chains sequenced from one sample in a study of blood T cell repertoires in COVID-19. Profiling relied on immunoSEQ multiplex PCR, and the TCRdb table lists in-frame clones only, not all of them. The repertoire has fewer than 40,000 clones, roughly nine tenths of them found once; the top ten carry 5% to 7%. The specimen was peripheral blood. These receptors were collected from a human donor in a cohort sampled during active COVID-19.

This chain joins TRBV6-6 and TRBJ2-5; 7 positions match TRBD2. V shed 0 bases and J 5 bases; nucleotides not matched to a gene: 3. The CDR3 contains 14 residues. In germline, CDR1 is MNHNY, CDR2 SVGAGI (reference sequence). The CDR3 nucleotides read TGTGCCAGCAGTTACTCGACTAGCCGGGAGACCCAGTACTTC. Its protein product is CASSYSTSRETQYF.

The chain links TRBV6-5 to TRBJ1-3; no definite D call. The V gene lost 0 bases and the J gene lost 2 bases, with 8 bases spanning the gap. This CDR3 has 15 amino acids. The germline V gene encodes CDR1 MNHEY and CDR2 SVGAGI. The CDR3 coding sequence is TGTGCCAGCAGTTACTCTTTCGGGACTGGAAACACCATATATTTT. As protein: CASSYSFGTGNTIYF.

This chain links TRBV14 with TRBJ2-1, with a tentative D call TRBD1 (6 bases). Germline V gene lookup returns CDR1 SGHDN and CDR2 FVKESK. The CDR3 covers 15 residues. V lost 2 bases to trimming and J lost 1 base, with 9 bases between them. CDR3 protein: CASSQPGHSYNEQFF. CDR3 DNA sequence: TGTGCCAGCAGCCAACCGGGACATTCCTACAATGAGCAGTTCTTC.

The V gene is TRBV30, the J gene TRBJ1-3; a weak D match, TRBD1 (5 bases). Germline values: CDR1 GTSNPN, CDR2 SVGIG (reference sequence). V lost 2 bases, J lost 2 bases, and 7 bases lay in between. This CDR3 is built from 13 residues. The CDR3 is CAWSRGTGNTIYF. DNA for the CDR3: TGTGCCTGGAGTCGGGGGACTGGAAACACCATATATTTT.